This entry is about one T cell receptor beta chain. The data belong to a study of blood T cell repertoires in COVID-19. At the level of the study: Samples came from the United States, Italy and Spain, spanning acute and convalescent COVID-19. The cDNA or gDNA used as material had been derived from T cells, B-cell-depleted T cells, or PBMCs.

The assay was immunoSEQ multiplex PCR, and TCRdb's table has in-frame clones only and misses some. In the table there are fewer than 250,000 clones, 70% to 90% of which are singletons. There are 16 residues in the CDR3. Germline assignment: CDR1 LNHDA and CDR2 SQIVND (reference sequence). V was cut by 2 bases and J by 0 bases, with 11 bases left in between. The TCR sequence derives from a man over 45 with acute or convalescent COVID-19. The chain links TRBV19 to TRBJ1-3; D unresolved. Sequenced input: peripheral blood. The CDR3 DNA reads TGTGCCAGTAGTATAAGCTCCTCGAGCTCTGGAAACACCATATATTTT. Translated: CASSISSSSSGNTIYF.